Shown below are 25 T cell receptor beta chains from a single sample sequenced in a study of chemoradiotherapy in HPV16-positive cancers. Using immunoSEQ multiplex PCR, the repertoire was profiled, and TCRdb retains in-frame clones only, with some absent. This table holds under 20,000 clones, approximately 84% found once. The sample consisted of blood, taken from a patient who underwent chemoradiotherapy. The receptors were sampled from a human donor with HPV-associated anogenital cancer.

The chain employs TRBV7-6 and TRBJ1-2; no firm D call. This CDR3 contains 13 residues. Germline V gene lookup returns CDR1 SGHVS and CDR2 FNYEAQ. The germline V and J ends were trimmed by 1 base and 6 bases, with 9 bases remaining between them. This chain's CDR3 is CASSLEVRHGYTF. DNA of the CDR3: TGTGCCAGCAGCTTAGAGGTCAGGCATGGCTACACCTTC.

The J gene is TRBJ1-3, the V gene TRBV9; D not certain. There are 15 residues in the CDR3. The germline CDR1 and CDR2 sequences are SGDLS and YYNGEE. V was pared by 3 bases and J by 1 base, with 11 bases between. The CDR3 nucleotides are TGTGCCAGCAGCGCCTCAAGGGTGTCTGGAAACACCATATATTTT. It is translated as CASSASRVSGNTIYF.

This chain joins TRBV5-4 and TRBJ2-1, with 10 bases that match TRBD1. The CDR3 runs 14 residues. Germline trimming cut 5 bases from V and 2 bases from J; bases unmatched to any gene: 1. Looked up from germline, CDR1 is SGHNT and CDR2 is YYREEE (reference sequence). DNA for the CDR3: TGTGCCAGCAGGACAGGGGGCGCCTACAATGAGCAGTTCTTC. Translation gives CASRTGGAYNEQFF.

This clone has a handful of counts. CDR3 bases: TGCGCCAGCAGTTACCTGCGGGACAGGGGCCTGGGGGAGCAGTACTTC. Encoded protein: CASSYLRDRGLGEQYF. This chain connects TRBV10-1 to TRBJ2-7; 10 nucleotides line up with TRBD1. From germline, CDR1 is WNHNN and CDR2 SYGVQD (reference sequence). The CDR3 covers 16 residues. Losses at the gene ends were 5 bases for V and 7 bases for J; bases not matched to a gene: 14.

This chain uses TRBV7-8 with TRBJ2-7; possible D gene TRBD1, 5 bases. Trimming shortened V by 0 bases and J by 0 bases, and 9 bases separated the two germline ends. The CDR3 sequence is 15 residues long. Germline loops: CDR1 SGHVS, CDR2 FQNEAQ. The CDR3: CASSLAQGPSYEQYF. The CDR3 DNA sequence: TGTGCCAGCAGCTTAGCCCAGGGCCCCTCCTACGAGCAGTACTTC. Filled out from reference TRBV7-8 and TRBJ2-7, the complete variable domain reads GAGVSQSPRYKVAKRGQDVALRCDPISGHVSLFWYQQALGQGPEFLTYFQNEAQLDKSGLPSDRFFAERPEGSVSTLKIQRTQQEDSAVYLCASSLAQGPSYEQYFGPGTRLTVT.

This chain connects TRBV18 to TRBJ1-2, with 7 bases fitting TRBD1. Germline CDR1 reads KGHSH; CDR2 reads LQKENI. J lost 3 bases, V lost 4 bases, and 2 bases had no gene match. The CDR3 is 13 amino acids. The CDR3 reads CASSLGTDYGYTF. The CDR3 bases are TGTGCCAGCTCACTTGGGACAGACTATGGCTACACCTTC.

This rearrangement joins TRBV6-4 to TRBJ2-1; 7 bases agree with TRBD2. The V gene's germline CDR1 is MRHNA and CDR2 SNTAGT. Trimming removed 4 bases from V and 1 base from J; junction bases left unmatched: 7. The CDR3 consists of 16 residues. CDR3 nucleotides: TGTGCCAGCAGTGTTTTGGGGGGGGATTCCTACAATGAGCAGTTCTTC. This gives the protein CASSVLGGDSYNEQFF.

This clone appeared a single time. The CDR3 spells CASSLWGDPIGDTQYF. The CDR3 nucleotides read TGTGCCAGCAGCCTCTGGGGGGATCCGATAGGAGATACGCAGTATTTT. The chain couples TRBV4-2 to TRBJ2-3, with a weak D call TRBD2 (6 bases). The CDR3 spans 16 residues. Germline V gives CDR1 LGHNA, CDR2 YNFKEQ. Trimming pared 4 bases from V and 5 bases from J, leaving 19 bases between.

The chain employs TRBV18 and TRBJ1-2; D might be TRBD1 (5 bases). V lost 0 bases, J lost 1 base, and 6 bases lay in between. CDR3 length: 14 residues. Germline V gene data show CDR1 as KGHSH and CDR2 as LQKENI. In DNA, the CDR3 is TGTGCCAGCTCACCACCAGGGGTTAACTATGGCTACACCTTC. Protein product: CASSPPGVNYGYTF.

V usage is TRBV7-2 and J usage is TRBJ2-5, with D maybe TRBD2 (5 bases). The germline V gene has CDR1 SGHTA and CDR2 FQGNSA. Trimming pared 6 bases from V and 5 bases from J, leaving 13 bases between. This CDR3 has 13 residues. CDR3 loop: CASRWTSGETQYF. The CDR3 DNA is TGTGCCAGCAGGTGGACGTCGGGGGAGACCCAGTACTTC.

The chain has TRBV7-2 and TRBJ1-3; D gene unclear. The CDR3 has 15 residues. Germline V gene sequence: CDR1 SGHTA, CDR2 FQGNSA. Deletions cut 5 bases from V and 2 bases from J, with 13 bases between. In DNA, the CDR3 is TGTGCCAGCAGCACCCGACATTCACCTGGAAACACCATATATTTT. Amino acid sequence: CASSTRHSPGNTIYF.

This chain connects TRBV9 to TRBJ1-4; D is uncertain. Looked up from germline, CDR1 is SGDLS and CDR2 is YYNGEE. Trimming left V 2 bases short and J 5 bases short, with 7 bases between. The CDR3 loop spans 13 amino acids. CDR3 region: CASSVGLNEKLFF. Written as DNA, the CDR3 is TGTGCCAGCAGCGTCGGCTTAAATGAAAAACTGTTTTTT. Based on the CDR3 plus reference TRBV9 and TRBJ1-4, the full variable domain is DSGVTQTPKHLITATGQRVTLRCSPRSGDLSVYWYQQSLDQGLQFLIQYYNGEERAKGNILERFSAQQFPDLHSELNLSSLELGDSALYFCASSVGLNEKLFFGSGTQLSVL.

This clone was observed a handful of times. The rearrangement uses TRBV5-5 and TRBJ2-5; no clear D gene. This CDR3 comprises 14 residues. CDR1 and CDR2 (germline): SGHKS, YYEKEE (reference sequence). Trimming removed 0 bases from V and 1 base from J, with 7 bases in between. DNA for the CDR3: TGTGCCAGCAGCTTGGGGCATCTCCAAGAGACCCAGTACTTC. Encoded protein: CASSLGHLQETQYF. The entire variable domain, with the rest obtained from reference TRBV5-5 and TRBJ2-5, is as follows: DAGVTQSPTHLIKTRGQQVTLRCSPISGHKSVSWYQQVLGQGPQFIFQYYEKEERGRGNFPDRFSARQFPNYSSELNVNALLLGDSALYLCASSLGHLQETQYFGPGTRLLVL.

This chain joins TRBV11-2 and TRBJ2-3; TRBD2 aligns across 8 bases. Germline CDR1 and CDR2: SGHAT and FQNNGV. Trimming cost V 5 bases and J 0 bases; bases outside gene matches: 10. The CDR3 sequence is 17 residues long. The DNA of the CDR3 is TGTGCCAGCAGCCGGATTGGCGGGGGGAGTAGCACAGATACGCAGTATTTT. Amino acid sequence: CASSRIGGGSSTDTQYF.

The chain has TRBV5-1 and TRBJ2-3, with 9 bases fitting TRBD1. Germline V gives CDR1 SGHRS, CDR2 YFSETQ. V was pared by 3 bases and J by 2 bases, with 13 bases of the junction left unmatched. The CDR3 runs 18 residues. The DNA for the CDR3 is TGCGCCAGCAGCTACCGAAGCAGGGGACAGGGAAACACAGATACGCAGTATTTT. As protein: CASSYRSRGQGNTDTQYF.

V is TRBV5-1 and J is TRBJ1-2; 7 nucleotides align to TRBD1. In germline, CDR1 is SGHRS, CDR2 YFSETQ. CDR3 length equals 16 residues. V dropped 4 bases and J dropped 3; count of bases not matched to a gene: 12. The CDR3 region has the DNA TGCGCCAGCAGCCCCCTCCAGGGGGACCTTGACTATGGCTACACCTTC. This codes for CASSPLQGDLDYGYTF.

The chain joins TRBV4-3 to TRBJ2-7; no reliable D call. V was cut by 0 bases and J by 2 bases, with 8 bases left in between. This CDR3 contains 14 residues. The germline V gene has CDR1 LGHNA and CDR2 YSLEER. CDR3 coding DNA: TGCGCCAGCAGCCAAGATCGTTCCACCTACGAGCAGTACTTC. Translating it yields CASSQDRSTYEQYF.

The rearrangement joins TRBV4-2 to TRBJ2-4, with 8 bases fitting TRBD1. Germline CDR1 reads LGHNA; CDR2 reads YNFKEQ. Unmatched junction bases numbered 8, after V lost 2 bases and J lost 5 bases. This CDR3 comprises 16 residues. The CDR3: CASSQTGGVTENIQYF. The CDR3 DNA reads TGTGCCAGCAGCCAAACAGGGGGAGTGACGGAAAACATTCAGTACTTC.

This chain links TRBV2 with TRBJ1-4; D is perhaps TRBD1 (6 bases). V lost 6 bases to trimming and J lost 8 bases, with 13 bases between them. The CDR3 has 13 residues. From germline, CDR1 is SNHLY and CDR2 FYNNEI. The CDR3 DNA reads TGTGCCAGCAGGACAGGAGGGGGAGAAAAACTGTTTTTT. Protein sequence: CASRTGGGEKLFF.

The chain recombines TRBV19 with TRBJ2-7, with D perhaps matching TRBD1 (5 bases). The length of the CDR3 is 16 residues. Per the germline V gene, CDR1 is LNHDA and CDR2 is SQIVND (reference sequence). Trimming took off 4 bases at V and 2 bases at J, with 18 bases between the two ends. The CDR3 is CASSRMLETAAYEQYF. The CDR3 nucleotides are TGTGCCAGTAGTAGAATGTTGGAGACAGCAGCCTACGAGCAGTACTTC. The entire variable domain, with the rest obtained from reference TRBV19 and TRBJ2-7, is as follows: DGGITQSPKYLFRKEGQNVTLSCEQNLNHDAMYWYRQDPGQGLRLIYYSQIVNDFQKGDIAEGYSVSREKKESFPLTVTSAQKNPTAFYLCASSRMLETAAYEQYFGPGTRLTVT.

Comment on this clone: Other DNA sequences from this sample encode an identical CDR3 as well. This rearrangement joins TRBV9 to TRBJ2-1; D gene uncertain. Germline V gene sequence: CDR1 SGDLS, CDR2 YYNGEE. V gave up 0 bases and J gave up 8 bases, with 3 bases separating them. This CDR3 comprises 11 residues. DNA of the CDR3: TGTGCCAGCAGCGTAGACGATGAGCAGTTCTTC. As protein: CASSVDDEQFF.

J is TRBJ1-2 and V is TRBV2; possible D gene TRBD1, 6 bases. V lost 6 bases and J lost 2, with 13 bases in between. CDR3 length equals 14 residues. Germline CDR1 SNHLY, CDR2 FYNNEI. The CDR3 DNA follows: TGTGCCAGCAGCCCGGACAGCCTCAACTATGGCTACACCTTC. Amino acid sequence: CASSPDSLNYGYTF.

This chain uses TRBV7-8 with TRBJ2-7, with D hard to call. The CDR3 has 12 residues. The germline gives CDR1 SGHVS, CDR2 FQNEAQ. Trimming removed 5 bases from V and 5 bases from J, with 10 bases in between. The CDR3 nucleotides are TGTGCCAGCAGCCTAATTCTGGACGAGCAGTACTTC. Its translation: CASSLILDEQYF.

The table lists this clone with a count of one. The chain uses TRBV14 and TRBJ2-5, with a weak D call TRBD2 (7 bases). Germline assignment: CDR1 SGHDN and CDR2 FVKESK. CDR3 length: 15 amino acids. Trimming left V 4 bases short and J 5 bases short, with 17 bases between. The CDR3 loop is CASSPLVGGPETQYF. CDR3 in DNA: TGTGCCAGCAGCCCCCTCGTCGGGGGGCCGGAGACCCAGTACTTC.

This clone appeared once. This chain links TRBV19 with TRBJ1-4; the D is unclear. CDR3 length: 14 residues. The germline gives CDR1 LNHDA, CDR2 SQIVND (reference sequence). Deletions cut 3 bases from V and 4 bases from J, with 9 bases between. CDR3 nucleotide sequence: TGTGCCAGTAGTATCTCGGGATTTAATGAAAAACTGTTTTTT. Translating it yields CASSISGFNEKLFF.